These 5 T cell receptor beta chains were sequenced from one sample in a study of patients and donors after allogeneic stem cell transplantation. TCRdb independently ran MiXCR on the RT-PCR reads; one entry per CDR3 protein. The sample carries some 230,000 distinct CDR3 sequences, 13% to 15% recorded once. The sample taken for sequencing was blood, either unsorted or a sorted T cell fraction (not recorded which). These receptors all stem from a human donor who was either an allogeneic HSCT recipient or a stem cell or donor lymphocyte infusion donor (not recorded which). It is not recorded whose cells these are; they may come from a transplant donor.

This clonotype was seen a handful of times. The chain uses TRBV10-3 and TRBJ2-3; 11 nucleotides align to TRBD1. The CDR3 spans 15 residues. The J segment lost 2 bases and the V segment lost 7 bases, leaving 5 bases of the junction unmatched. Germline V gene data show CDR1 as ENHRY and CDR2 as SYGVKD. The CDR3: CAIKRTGGYTDTQYF. The CDR3 region has the DNA TGTGCCATCAAGCGGACAGGGGGCTACACAGATACGCAGTATTTT.

This clonotype was recorded a few times. This chain joins TRBV6-1 and TRBJ1-1, with TRBD1 matching 9 bases. CDR1 is MNHNS and CDR2 is SASEGT in the germline V gene. The ends lost 6 bases at V and 2 bases at J; junction bases unmatched: 7. The CDR3 is 15 residues long. The CDR3 loop reads CASSDPGQGNTEAFF. The DNA for the CDR3 is TGTGCCAGCAGCGATCCGGGACAGGGTAACACTGAAGCTTTCTTT.

The chain's CDR3 is CASSQDHQGPSYEQYF. The CDR3 nucleotides are TGCGCCAGCAGCCAAGATCACCAGGGCCCCTCCTACGAGCAGTACTTC. The J gene is TRBJ2-7, the V gene TRBV4-3; maybe TRBD1 (5 bases). The CDR3 has 16 residues. V lost 0 bases and J 0 bases, leaving 12 bases between the germline ends. Germline V gene data show CDR1 as LGHNA and CDR2 as YSLEER.

This clonotype was picked up many times. The chain is built from TRBV5-4 and TRBJ1-4, with D tentatively TRBD1 (5 bases). Germline values: CDR1 SGHNT, CDR2 YYREEE (reference sequence). Trimming took 1 base from V and 6 from J, leaving 10 bases between them. CDR3 length: 14 residues. In DNA form, the CDR3 reads TGTGCCAGCAGCTTGAGGGGCGAAGATGAAAAACTGTTTTTT. Amino acid sequence: CASSLRGEDEKLFF.

The rearrangement joins TRBV7-9 to TRBJ1-2, with 8 bases lining up with TRBD1. With V trimmed by 5 bases and J by 8 bases, 7 bases remained unmatched. The CDR3 has 13 residues. Germline CDR1 reads SEHNR; CDR2 reads FQNEAQ (reference sequence). The CDR3 DNA sequence: TGTGCCAGCAGCCGGACAGGGAGGGAAGGCTACACCTTC. Its translation: CASSRTGREGYTF. Filled out from reference TRBV7-9 and TRBJ1-2, the complete variable domain reads DTGVSQNPRHKITKRGQNVTFRCDPISEHNRLYWYRQTLGQGPEFLTYFQNEAQLEKSRLLSDRFSAERPKGSFSTLEIQRTEQGDSAMYLCASSRTGREGYTFGSGTRLTVV.